Listed below are T cell receptor beta chains from one sample, sequenced in a study of T cell responses to AZD1222 COVID-19 vaccine. Data came from immunoSEQ multiplex PCR; TCRdb stores just in-frame clones and leaves some out. The repertoire holds roughly 150,000 clones, with more than 85% as singletons. This specimen was peripheral blood, taken on day 0 of AZD1222 vaccination. Receptors were obtained from an adult in good health. CDR3s include the opening cysteine and the closing phenylalanine or tryptophan. D genes are given only for firm matches. Some rows have no size entry. The others give once, few or many, or a class for an expanded clone.

TRBJ2-2	NA	TRBV7-3	TRBD2	TGTGCCAGCAGCTTAGGTCTAGCGGATCGGGAGCTGTTTTTT	CASSLGLADRELFF
TRBJ1-5	NA	TRBV7-8	TRBD1	TGTGCCAGCAGCGCCACAGGGGGAGGTCAGCCCCAGCATTTT	CASSATGGGQPQHF
TRBJ2-1	NA	TRBV7-2	TRBD2	TGTGCCAGCAGCTTAGGGTCTAGCGGATACAATGAGCAGTTCTTC	CASSLGSSGYNEQFF
TRBJ2-7	NA	TRBV7-9	NA	TGTGCCAGCAGCTTAGGATCAATCGAGCAGTACTTC	CASSLGSIEQYF
TRBJ2-7	NA	TRBV7-2	TRBD1	TGTGCCAGCAGTTCACAGGGGGCGGCCTACGAGCAGTACTTC	CASSSQGAAYEQYF
TRBJ1-5	NA	TRBV5-4	NA	TGTGCCAGCAGCTTGGGAGGAGCGGCCGGGGGTCAGCCCCAGCATTTT	CASSLGGAAGGQPQHF
TRBJ2-2	once	TRBV5-1	NA	TGCGCCAGCAGCTTGACAGCCACCGGGGAGCTGTTTTTT	CASSLTATGELFF
TRBJ2-7	NA	TRBV9	TRBD1	TGTGCCAGCAGCCCAAGACAGGGGGCGGGTGAGCAGTACTTC	CASSPRQGAGEQYF
TRBJ2-2	NA	TRBV7-3	TRBD2	TGTGCCAGCAGCTTAACGGGGACTAGCGGGCTTTCGAACACCGGGGAGCTGTTTTTT	CASSLTGTSGLSNTGELFF
TRBJ1-3	once	TRBV6-5	TRBD1	TGTGCCAGCAGTTCGACAGGGTTCTCTGGAAACACCATATATTTT	CASSSTGFSGNTIYF
TRBJ2-2	few	TRBV5-1	NA	TGCGCCAGCCGCATGGGCCCAGGCACCGGGGAGCTGTTTTTT	CASRMGPGTGELFF
TRBJ2-7	NA	TRBV28	NA	TGTGCCAGCAGGGGGGCGGAGAGCTCCTACGAGCAGTACTTC	CASRGAESSYEQYF
TRBJ1-2	NA	TRBV6-2/TRBV6-3	NA	TGTGCCAGCAGTCCCTTCGACGGAGTTACCCTCTATGGCTACACCTTC	CASSPFDGVTLYGYTF
TRBJ2-7	NA	TRBV6-6	NA	TGTGCCAGCGTAAAGACAGAGGGGACCTACGAGCAGTACTTC	CASVKTEGTYEQYF
TRBJ2-4	few	TRBV28	NA	TGTGCCAGCAAGGCAGGGGGAGGTGGGGCCAAAAACATTCAGTACTTC	CASKAGGGGAKNIQYF
TRBJ1-1	NA	TRBV18	NA	TGTGCCAGCTCACCGGCACTCGACACTGAAGCTTTCTTT	CASSPALDTEAFF
TRBJ1-5	once	TRBV5-1	NA	TGCGCCAGCAGCTTAGGCAGTCATCAGCCCCAGCATTTT	CASSLGSHQPQHF
TRBJ2-7	NA	TRBV7-2	NA	TGTGCCAGCAGCTTAGCGCTGGACTCCTACGAGCAGTACTTC	CASSLALDSYEQYF
TRBJ2-5	NA	TRBV24-1	TRBD2	TGTGCCACCAGACGTAAGGCTAGCGGGAGAGGGGTAGTAGAGACCCAGTACTTC	CATRRKASGRGVVETQYF
TRBJ1-2	NA	TRBV18	NA	TGTGCCAGCTCAGCAGGGGAGGGCTACACCTTC	CASSAGEGYTF
TRBJ2-3	NA	TRBV6-2/TRBV6-3	NA	TGTGCCAGCAGTTACCTTCGACTAGATACGCAGTATTTT	CASSYLRLDTQYF
TRBJ2-3	NA	TRBV9	TRBD2	TGTGCCAGCAGCGTAGTTACTAGCGGAACCACAGATACGCAGTATTTT	CASSVVTSGTTDTQYF
TRBJ2-7	NA	TRBV7-9	NA	TGTGCCAGCAGCTTAGAGCCAGCGGTTAGCTCCTACGAGCAGTACTTC	CASSLEPAVSSYEQYF
TRBJ2-2	NA	TRBV28	TRBD2	TGTGCCAGCAGCCCCGGCAGCGGGACCATAAACACCGGGGAGCTGTTTTTT	CASSPGSGTINTGELFF
TRBJ1-1	NA	TRBV19	TRBD1	TGTGCCAGTAGCCCCCGCGGGTTTCAGGGGGGTCTGAAGGGTGCTTTCTTT	CASSPRGFQGGLKGAFF
TRBJ1-4	NA	TRBV2	TRBD1	TGTGCCAGCCTAATGACAGGGGCAACTAATGAAAAACTGTTTTTT	CASLMTGATNEKLFF
TRBJ2-1	NA	TRBV10-2	NA	TGCGCCAGCAGGGTCACCCCCTACAATGAGCAGTTCTTC	CASRVTPYNEQFF
TRBJ2-7	NA	TRBV30	TRBD2	TGTGCCTGGAGTGTATCGGGGACTAGCGGGATTCCTCTCTTC	CAWSVSGTSGIPLF
TRBJ2-7	NA	TRBV24-1	NA	TGTGCCACCAGTGATTTGCCCCACAGGTCCTACGAGCAGTACTTC	CATSDLPHRSYEQYF
TRBJ2-1	few	TRBV5-1	NA	TGCGCCAGCAGCTTGGGCAGGGGGGAGGGTGAGCAGTTCTTC	CASSLGRGEGEQFF
TRBJ2-1	NA	TRBV9	NA	TGTGCCAGCAGCGTAGACGGGAACTCCTACAATGAGCAGTTCTTC	CASSVDGNSYNEQFF